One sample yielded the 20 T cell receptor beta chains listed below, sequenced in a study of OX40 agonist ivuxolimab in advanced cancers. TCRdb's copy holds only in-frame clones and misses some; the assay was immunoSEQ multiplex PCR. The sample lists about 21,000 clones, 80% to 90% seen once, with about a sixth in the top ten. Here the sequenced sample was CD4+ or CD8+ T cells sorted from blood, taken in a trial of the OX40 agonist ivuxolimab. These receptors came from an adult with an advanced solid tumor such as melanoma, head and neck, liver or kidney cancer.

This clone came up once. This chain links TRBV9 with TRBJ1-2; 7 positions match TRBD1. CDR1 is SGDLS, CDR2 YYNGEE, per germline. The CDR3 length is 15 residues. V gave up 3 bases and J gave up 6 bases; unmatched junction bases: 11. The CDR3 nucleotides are TGTGCCAGCAGCGCCGGCGACAGGGCCCTGGATGGCTACACCTTC. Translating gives CASSAGDRALDGYTF.

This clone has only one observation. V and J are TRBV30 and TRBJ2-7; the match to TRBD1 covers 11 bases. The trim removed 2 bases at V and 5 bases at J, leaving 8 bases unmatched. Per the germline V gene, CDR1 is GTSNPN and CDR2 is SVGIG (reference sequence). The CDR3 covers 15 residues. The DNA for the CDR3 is TGTGCCTGGAGTAGGCTGGGGGACAGGGGGAACGAGCAGTACTTC. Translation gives CAWSRLGDRGNEQYF.

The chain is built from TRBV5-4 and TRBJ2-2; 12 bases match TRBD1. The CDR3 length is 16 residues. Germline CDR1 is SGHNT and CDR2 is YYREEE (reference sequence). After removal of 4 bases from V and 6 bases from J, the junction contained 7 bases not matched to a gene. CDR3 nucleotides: TGTGCCAGCAGCATCAGGGACAGGGGGCTCGCCGGGGAGCTGTTTTTT. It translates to CASSIRDRGLAGELFF.

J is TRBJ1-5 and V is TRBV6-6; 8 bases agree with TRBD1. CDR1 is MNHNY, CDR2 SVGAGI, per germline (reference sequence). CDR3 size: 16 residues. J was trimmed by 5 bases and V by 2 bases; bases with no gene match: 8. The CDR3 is CASSYGDRGGDQPQHF. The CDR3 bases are TGTGCCAGCAGTTACGGAGACAGGGGTGGGGATCAGCCCCAGCATTTT.

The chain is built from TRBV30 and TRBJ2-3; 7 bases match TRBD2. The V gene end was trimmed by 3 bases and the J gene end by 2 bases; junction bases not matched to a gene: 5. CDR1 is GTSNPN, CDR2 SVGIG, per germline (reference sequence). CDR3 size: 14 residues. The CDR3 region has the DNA TGTGCCTGGAGAAGCGGGGCCCACACAGATACGCAGTATTTT. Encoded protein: CAWRSGAHTDTQYF.

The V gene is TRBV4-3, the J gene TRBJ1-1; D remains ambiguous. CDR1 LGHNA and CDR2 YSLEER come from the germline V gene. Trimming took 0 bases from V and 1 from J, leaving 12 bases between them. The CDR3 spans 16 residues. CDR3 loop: CASSQDRAGSNTEAFF. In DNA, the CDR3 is TGCGCCAGCAGCCAAGATCGCGCGGGGTCGAACACTGAAGCTTTCTTT.

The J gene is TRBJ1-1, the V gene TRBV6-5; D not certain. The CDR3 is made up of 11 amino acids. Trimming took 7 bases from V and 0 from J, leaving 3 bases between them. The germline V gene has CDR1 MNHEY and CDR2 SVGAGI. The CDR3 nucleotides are TGTGCCAGCAAGATGAACACTGAAGCTTTCTTT. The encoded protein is CASKMNTEAFF.

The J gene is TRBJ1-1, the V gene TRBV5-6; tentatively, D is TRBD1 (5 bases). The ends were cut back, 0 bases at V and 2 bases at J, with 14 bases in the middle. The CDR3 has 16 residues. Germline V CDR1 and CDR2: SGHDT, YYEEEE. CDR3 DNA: TGTGCCAGCAGCTTGGGGGAGGCAGGGCCCAACACTGAAGCTTTCTTT. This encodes CASSLGEAGPNTEAFF.

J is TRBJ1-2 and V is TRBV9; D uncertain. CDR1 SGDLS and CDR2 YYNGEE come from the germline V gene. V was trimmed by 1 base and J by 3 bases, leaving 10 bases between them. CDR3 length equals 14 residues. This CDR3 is CASSVTDSYYGYTF. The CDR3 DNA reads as TGTGCCAGCAGCGTAACCGATTCCTACTATGGCTACACCTTC.

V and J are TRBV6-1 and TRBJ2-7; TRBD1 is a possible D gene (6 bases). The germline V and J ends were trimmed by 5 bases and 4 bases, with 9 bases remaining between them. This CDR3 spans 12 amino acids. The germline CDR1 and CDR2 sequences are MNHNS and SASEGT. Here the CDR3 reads CASSPRGYEQYF. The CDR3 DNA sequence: TGTGCCAGCAGTCCTAGGGGGTACGAGCAGTACTTC.

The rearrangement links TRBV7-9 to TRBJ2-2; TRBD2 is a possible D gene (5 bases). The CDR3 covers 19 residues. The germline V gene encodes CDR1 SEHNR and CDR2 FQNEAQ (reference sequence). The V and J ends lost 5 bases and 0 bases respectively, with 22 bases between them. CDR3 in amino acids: CASSDYLGLGDPNTGELFF. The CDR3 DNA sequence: TGTGCCAGCAGCGACTACCTGGGCCTCGGAGATCCGAACACCGGGGAGCTGTTTTTT.

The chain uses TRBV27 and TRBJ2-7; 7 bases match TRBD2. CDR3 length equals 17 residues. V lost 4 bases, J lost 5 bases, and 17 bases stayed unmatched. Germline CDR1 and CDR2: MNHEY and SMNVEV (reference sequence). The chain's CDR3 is CASSSSAGEGLKNEQYF. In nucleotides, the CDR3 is TGTGCCAGCAGTTCCTCCGCCGGCGAGGGACTAAAGAACGAGCAGTACTTC.

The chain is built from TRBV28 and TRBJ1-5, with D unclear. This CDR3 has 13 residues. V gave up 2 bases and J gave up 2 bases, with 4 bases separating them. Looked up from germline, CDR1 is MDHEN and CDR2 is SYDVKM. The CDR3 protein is CASSLGRNQPQHF. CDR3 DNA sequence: TGTGCCAGCAGTTTAGGGCGCAATCAGCCCCAGCATTTT.

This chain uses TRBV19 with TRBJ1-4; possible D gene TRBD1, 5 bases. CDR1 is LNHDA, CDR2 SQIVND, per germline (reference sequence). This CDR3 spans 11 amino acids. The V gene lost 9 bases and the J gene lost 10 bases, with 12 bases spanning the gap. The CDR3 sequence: CASREVGKLFF. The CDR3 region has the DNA TGTGCCAGCAGGGAGGTGGGAAAACTGTTTTTT.

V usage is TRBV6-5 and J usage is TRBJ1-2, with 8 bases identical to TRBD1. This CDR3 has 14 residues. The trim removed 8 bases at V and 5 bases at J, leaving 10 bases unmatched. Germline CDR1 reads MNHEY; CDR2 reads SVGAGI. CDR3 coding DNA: TGTGCCAGCCATAACACAGGGGGAGGGTATGGCTACACCTTC. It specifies CASHNTGGGYGYTF.

For the CDR3, the DNA is TGTGCCAGTAGTATAGATGCGGAGACACGGGCTTTCTTT. Its translation: CASSIDAETRAFF. This chain uses TRBV19 with TRBJ1-1, with unresolved D. The CDR3 has 13 amino acids. Trimming left V 0 bases short and J 11 bases short, with 13 bases between. Germline lookup yields CDR1 LNHDA and CDR2 SQIVND (reference sequence). The variable domain in full, completed from reference TRBV19 and TRBJ1-1, reads DGGITQSPKYLFRKEGQNVTLSCEQNLNHDAMYWYRQDPGQGLRLIYYSQIVNDFQKGDIAEGYSVSREKKESFPLTVTSAQKNPTAFYLCASSIDAETRAFFGQGTRLTVV.

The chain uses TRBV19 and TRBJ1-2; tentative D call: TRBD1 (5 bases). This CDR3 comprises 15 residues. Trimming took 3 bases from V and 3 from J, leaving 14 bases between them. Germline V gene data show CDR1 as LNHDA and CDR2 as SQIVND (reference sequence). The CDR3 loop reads CASSMDTSNHYGYTF. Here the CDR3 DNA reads TGTGCCAGTAGTATGGACACTTCAAATCACTATGGCTACACCTTC.

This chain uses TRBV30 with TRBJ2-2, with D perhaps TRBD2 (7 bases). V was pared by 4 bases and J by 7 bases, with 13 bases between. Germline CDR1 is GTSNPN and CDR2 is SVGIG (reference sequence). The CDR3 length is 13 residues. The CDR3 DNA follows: TGTGCCTGGACAACAGGGAGGGGCGGGGAGCTGTTTTTT. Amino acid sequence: CAWTTGRGGELFF.

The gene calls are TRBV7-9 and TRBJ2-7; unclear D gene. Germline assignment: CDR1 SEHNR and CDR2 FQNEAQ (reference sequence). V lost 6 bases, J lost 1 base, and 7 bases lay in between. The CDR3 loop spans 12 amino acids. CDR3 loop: CASRPESYEQYF. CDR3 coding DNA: TGTGCCAGCAGACCGGAATCCTACGAGCAGTACTTC.

In nucleotides, the CDR3 is TGCAGCGTTGAAGGGGAGGGGACCCAGTACTTC. Translating gives CSVEGEGTQYF. The chain has TRBV29-1 and TRBJ2-5; TRBD2 matches at 7 bases. The CDR3 extends over 11 amino acids. V dropped 1 base and J dropped 7; count of bases not matched to a gene: 0. CDR1 and CDR2 (germline): SQVTM, ANQGSEA.